The entry that follows covers one T cell receptor beta chain sequence. Its antigen remains unidentified. The data belong to a study of OX40 agonist ivuxolimab in advanced cancers. Study-wide background: The dose-escalation group included hepatocellular carcinoma, melanoma, renal cell carcinoma and head and neck cancer. Of mixed ages from about 20 to 80 and averaging about 56 years, the group was around 78% male.

This table comes from immunoSEQ multiplex PCR, and its TCRdb copy is limited to in-frame clones, with some not included. The table lists approximately 54,000 clones, about 90% of them singletons. V shed 6 bases and J 0 bases; nucleotides not matched to a gene: 22. Germline V lookup: CDR1 KGHSH, CDR2 LQKENI. CDR3 size: 20 residues. Notes on the study in general: With doses of 0.1 to 3.0 mg/kg, CD4+ and CD8+ blood T cells had undergone clonal expansion by week 6. The expanded peripheral T cells' antigen specificity was not determined.

The sample in question was CD4+ or CD8+ T cells sorted from blood, obtained in a trial of the OX40 agonist ivuxolimab. This receptor was taken from an adult with an advanced solid tumor such as melanoma, head and neck, liver or kidney cancer. V gene TRBV18 combines with J gene TRBJ1-1, with 7 bases lining up with TRBD1. The CDR3 sequence: CASSRLPRQGKRWVNTEAFF. In DNA, the CDR3 is TGTGCCAGCTCCCGACTCCCTCGACAGGGAAAGCGTTGGGTGAACACTGAAGCTTTCTTT.